Sequencing of this T cell receptor beta chain was carried out in a study of shared clonotypes between healthy human individuals. As for the study in general: Serving as donors were a couple of women and a few men, whose ages spanned 18 to 49.

On this clone itself: Its antigen is unidentified.

Germline CDR1 is LNHDA and CDR2 is SQIVND (reference sequence). The J segment lost 5 bases and the V segment lost 1 base, leaving 9 bases of the junction unmatched. This CDR3 is 16 amino acids long. Using around 200 ng DNA, around 30,000 T cell genomes, the sorted-subset replicate PCRs were run. The method was immunoSEQ multiplex PCR; TCRdb's version includes in-frame clones alone and lacks a portion of them. The sample carries millions of clones, just over 90% recorded once. Overall study findings and caveats: The study sampled only blood, and tissue repertoires likely differ. The rarefaction results pointed to incomplete sorted-subset sequencing despite large depth.

The source material was naive CD4+ T cells sorted from blood. Subset in this sample: CD45RA+ positively selected. This TCR derives from a young man in good health. The chain joins TRBV19 to TRBJ2-5; 8 bases are shared with TRBD2. CDR3 protein: CASSIGNSGGWETQYF. CDR3 DNA: TGTGCCAGTAGTATAGGGAACAGCGGGGGTTGGGAGACCCAGTACTTC.